The clone carrying this TCR beta chain was recorded at least ten times. The antigen remains unidentified. The total RNA was obtained from whole blood that was not fractionated. The data belong to a study of human T cells and chemical hapten exposure. Study in general: Per-sample TCR yields varied mainly from small pooled library volume differences. Findings of the study overall: Sensitization with DPC brought no change to TCRs above 1 in 1000 in frequency.

Unique molecular identifiers were attached to individual cDNA molecules within the library. In the original workflow: The median was roughly 100,000 TCRs per sample, ranging roughly 20,000 to 750,000. TCRdb ran MiXCR on the 5' RACE reads and lists one entry per CDR3 protein. The V and J calls come from TCRdb's annotation, not from the publication. Counted here are 110,000 to 150,000 distinct CDR3 sequences, roughly 4% occurring once; the ten biggest clones make up over 1.1%. The sequence derives from a female donor in good health.

The CDR3 DNA sequence: TGCAGCGGACTAAAGCCCCCAGAGACCCAGTACTTC. It specifies CSGLKPPETQYF. The rearrangement uses TRBV29-1 and TRBJ2-5, with D possibly being TRBD2 (5 bases). V lost 7 bases to trimming and J lost 4 bases, with 13 bases between them. From germline, CDR1 is SQVTM and CDR2 ANQGSEA. CDR3 length equals 12 residues.